Sequencing of this T cell receptor beta chain was carried out in a study of blood T cell repertoires in COVID-19. About the study: Both acute and convalescent COVID-19 samples were obtained from the United States, Italy and Spain.

The CDR3 is made up of 13 amino acids. The germline gives CDR1 SGHTA, CDR2 FQGNSA. Trimming took 3 bases from V and 9 from J, leaving 12 bases between them. Under the authors' procedure: It was from reference gene primer amplification that nucleated cell counts were estimated. Clones were read by immunoSEQ multiplex PCR, and TCRdb kept only the in-frame ones, dropping some. V, J and clone size were drawn from that table, and D and trimming were deduced from the DNA. The sample consists of some 64,000 clones, under 80% of them appearing once. Contact with a PCR-confirmed or clinician-diagnosed COVID-19 case occurred within 2 weeks of entry.

The receptor was isolated from a woman aged 60 to 75 who had been exposed to COVID-19. Material for sequencing was PBMCs or T cells enriched from blood (not recorded which). The V and J genes are TRBV7-2 and TRBJ2-1, with a weak D call TRBD1 (5 bases). Written as DNA, the CDR3 is TGTGCCAGCAGCTTGTTCCAGGGTTTTGAGCAGTTCTTC. This codes for CASSLFQGFEQFF. The full variable domain, rest sourced from reference TRBV7-2 and TRBJ2-1, is GAGVSQSPSNKVTEKGKDVELRCDPISGHTALYWYRQSLGQGLEFLIYFQGNSAPDKSGLPSDRFSAERTGGSVSTLTIQRTQQEDSAVYLCASSLFQGFEQFFGPGTRLTVL.